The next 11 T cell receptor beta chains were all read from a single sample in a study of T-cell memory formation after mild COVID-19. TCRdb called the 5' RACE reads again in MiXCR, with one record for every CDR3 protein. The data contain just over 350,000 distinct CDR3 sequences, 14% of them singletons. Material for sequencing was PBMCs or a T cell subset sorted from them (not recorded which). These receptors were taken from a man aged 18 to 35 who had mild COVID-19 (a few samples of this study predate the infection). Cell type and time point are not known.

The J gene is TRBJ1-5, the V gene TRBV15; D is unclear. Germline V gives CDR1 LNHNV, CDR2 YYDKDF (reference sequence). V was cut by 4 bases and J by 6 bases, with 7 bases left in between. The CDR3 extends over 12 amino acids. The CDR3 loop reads CATSTVRQPQHF. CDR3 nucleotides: TGTGCCACCAGCACAGTACGTCAGCCCCAGCATTTT.

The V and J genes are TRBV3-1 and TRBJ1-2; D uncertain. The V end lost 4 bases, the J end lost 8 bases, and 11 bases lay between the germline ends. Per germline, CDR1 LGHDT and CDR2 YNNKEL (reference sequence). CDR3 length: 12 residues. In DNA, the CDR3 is TGTGCCAGCAGCCCCGGTCCGCGGGGCTACACCTTC. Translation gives CASSPGPRGYTF.

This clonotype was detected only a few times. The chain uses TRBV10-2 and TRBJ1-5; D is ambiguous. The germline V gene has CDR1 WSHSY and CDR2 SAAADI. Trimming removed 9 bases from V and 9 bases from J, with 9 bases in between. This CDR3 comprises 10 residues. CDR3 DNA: TGCGCCAGAGGGTGGGGGCCCCAGCATTTT. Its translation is CARGWGPQHF.

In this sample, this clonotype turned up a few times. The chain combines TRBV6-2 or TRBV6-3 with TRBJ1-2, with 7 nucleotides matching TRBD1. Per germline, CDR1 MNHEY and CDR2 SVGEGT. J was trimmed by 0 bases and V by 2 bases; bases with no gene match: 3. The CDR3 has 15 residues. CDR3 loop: CASSYHRGPNYGYTF. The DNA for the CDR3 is TGTGCCAGCAGTTACCACAGGGGACCTAACTATGGCTACACCTTC.

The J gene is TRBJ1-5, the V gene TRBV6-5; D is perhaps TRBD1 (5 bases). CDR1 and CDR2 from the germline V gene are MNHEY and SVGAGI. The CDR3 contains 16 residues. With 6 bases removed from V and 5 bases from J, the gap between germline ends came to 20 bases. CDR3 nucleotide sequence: TGTGCCAGCAGCCGCTTAAGGGGAGGTTTCGATCAGCCCCAGCATTTT. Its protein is CASSRLRGGFDQPQHF.

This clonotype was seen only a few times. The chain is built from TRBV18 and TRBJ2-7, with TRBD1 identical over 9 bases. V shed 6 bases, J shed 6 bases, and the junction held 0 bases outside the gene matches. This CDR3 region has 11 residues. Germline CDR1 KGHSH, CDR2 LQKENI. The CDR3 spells CASSDRGEQYF. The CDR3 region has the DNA TGTGCCAGCTCGGACAGGGGCGAGCAGTACTTC.

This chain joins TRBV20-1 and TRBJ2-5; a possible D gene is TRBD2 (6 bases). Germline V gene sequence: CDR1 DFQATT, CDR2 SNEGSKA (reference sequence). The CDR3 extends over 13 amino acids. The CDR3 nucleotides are TGCAGAGCCTCCCGAGCGGGCGAAGAGACCCAGTACTTC. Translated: CRASRAGEETQYF.

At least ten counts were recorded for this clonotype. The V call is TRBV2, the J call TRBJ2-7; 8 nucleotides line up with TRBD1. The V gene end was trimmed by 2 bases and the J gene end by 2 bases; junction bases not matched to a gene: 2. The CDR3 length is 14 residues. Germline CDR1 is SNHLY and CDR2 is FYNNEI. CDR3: CASSEQGATYEQYV. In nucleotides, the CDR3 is TGTGCCAGCAGTGAACAGGGGGCGACCTACGAGCAGTACGTC.

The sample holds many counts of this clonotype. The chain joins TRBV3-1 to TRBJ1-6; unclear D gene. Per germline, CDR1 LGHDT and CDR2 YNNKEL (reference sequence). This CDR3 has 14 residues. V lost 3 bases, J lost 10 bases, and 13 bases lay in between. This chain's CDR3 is CASSQGGKDSPLHF. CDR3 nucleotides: TGTGCCAGCAGCCAGGGCGGCAAGGACTCACCCCTCCACTTT.

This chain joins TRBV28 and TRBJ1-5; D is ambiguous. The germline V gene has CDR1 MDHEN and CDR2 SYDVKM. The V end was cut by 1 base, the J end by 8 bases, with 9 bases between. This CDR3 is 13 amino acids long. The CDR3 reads CASSLFPGKPQHF. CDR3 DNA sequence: TGTGCCAGCAGTTTATTCCCCGGAAAGCCCCAGCATTTT.

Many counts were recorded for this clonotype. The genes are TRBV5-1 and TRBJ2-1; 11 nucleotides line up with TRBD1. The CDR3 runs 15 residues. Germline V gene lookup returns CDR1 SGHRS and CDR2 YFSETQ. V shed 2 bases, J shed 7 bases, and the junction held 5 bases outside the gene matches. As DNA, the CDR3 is TGCGCCAGCAGCTTCGGACAGGGGGCTGTGAATGAGCAGTTCTTC. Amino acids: CASSFGQGAVNEQFF.